This T cell receptor (beta chain) was captured by sequencing in a study of human T cells and chemical hapten exposure. With 6 bases removed from V and 4 bases from J, the gap between germline ends came to 7 bases. The CDR3 runs 12 residues. Germline-derived CDR1 and CDR2 are MNHEY and SVGEGT. TCRdb re-called the RACE reads through MiXCR, storing one row per CDR3 protein. Found here are 180,000 or so distinct CDR3 sequences, about 14% of them singletons; the top ten hold less than 2%. Time point here: patch test 1, 2 weeks after DPC sensitization. Indicated treatment: therapeutic diphenylcyclopropenone sensitization with weekly scalp DPC.

This material consisted of whole blood, taken in connection with sensitization to the hapten diphenylcyclopropenone (DPC). This TCR was recovered from a woman between 25 and 40 years old with alopecia areata. Some clones in this sample may be carry-over from other donors' samples. The chain recombines TRBV6-2 or TRBV6-3 with TRBJ2-1, with D possibly matching TRBD2 (6 bases). The CDR3 reads CASREGYNEQFF. The CDR3, as DNA: TGTGCCAGCAGGGAGGGGTACAATGAGCAGTTCTTC.